This T cell receptor beta chain is from a study of blood T cell repertoires in COVID-19. The wider study: The analysed material was cDNA or gDNA that came from T cells, B-cell-depleted T cells, or PBMCs.

The V and J ends lost 2 bases and 5 bases respectively, with 6 bases between them. Germline loops: CDR1 MNHEY, CDR2 SVGEGT. The CDR3 covers 12 residues. Authors' data handling: From reference gene primer amplification, estimates of nucleated cell counts were derived. The table came from immunoSEQ multiplex PCR; TCRdb's copy has only in-frame clones and leaves some out. V, J and clone size are taken as reported in that table, and D and trimming were inferred from the DNA itself. The sample lists approximately 70,000 clones; around 90% were seen once. This clonotype originated in a woman of 80 years or more with active COVID-19. The specimen was peripheral blood. This chain uses TRBV6-2 or TRBV6-3 with TRBJ1-1; D uncertain. The CDR3 region has the DNA TGTGCCAGCAGTTACCTTCAGACTGAAGCTTTCTTT. Translation: CASSYLQTEAFF.